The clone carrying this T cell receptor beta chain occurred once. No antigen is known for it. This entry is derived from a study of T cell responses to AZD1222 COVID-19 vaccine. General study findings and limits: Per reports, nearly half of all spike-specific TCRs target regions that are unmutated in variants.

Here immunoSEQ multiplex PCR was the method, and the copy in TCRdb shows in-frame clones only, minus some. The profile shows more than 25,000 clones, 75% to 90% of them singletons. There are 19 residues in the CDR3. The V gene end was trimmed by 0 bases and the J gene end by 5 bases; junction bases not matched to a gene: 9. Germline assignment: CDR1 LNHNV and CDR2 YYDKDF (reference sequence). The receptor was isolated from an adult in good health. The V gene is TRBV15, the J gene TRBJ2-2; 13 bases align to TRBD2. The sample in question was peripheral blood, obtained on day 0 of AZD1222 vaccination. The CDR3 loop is CATSRDYKLAGGWTGELFF. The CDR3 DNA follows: TGTGCCACCAGCAGAGATTATAAACTAGCGGGAGGGTGGACCGGGGAGCTGTTTTTT.